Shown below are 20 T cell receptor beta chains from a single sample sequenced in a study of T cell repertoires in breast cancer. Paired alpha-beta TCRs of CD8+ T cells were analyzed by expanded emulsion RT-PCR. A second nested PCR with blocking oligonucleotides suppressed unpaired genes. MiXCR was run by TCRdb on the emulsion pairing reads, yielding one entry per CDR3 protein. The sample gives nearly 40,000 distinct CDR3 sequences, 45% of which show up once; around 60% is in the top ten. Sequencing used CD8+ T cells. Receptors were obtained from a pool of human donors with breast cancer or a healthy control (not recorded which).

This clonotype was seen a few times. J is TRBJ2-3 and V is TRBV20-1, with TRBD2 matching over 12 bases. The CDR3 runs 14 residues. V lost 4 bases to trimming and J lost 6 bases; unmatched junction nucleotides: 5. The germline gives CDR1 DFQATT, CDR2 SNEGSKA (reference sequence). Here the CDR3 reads CSAMLAGGPDTQYF. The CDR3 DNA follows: TGCAGTGCTATGCTAGCGGGGGGGCCTGATACGCAGTATTTT.

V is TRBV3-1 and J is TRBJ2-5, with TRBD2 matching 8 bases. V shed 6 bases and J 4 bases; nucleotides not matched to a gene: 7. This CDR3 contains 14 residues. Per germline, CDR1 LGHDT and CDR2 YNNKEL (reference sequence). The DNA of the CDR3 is TGTGCCAGCAGTCCCACTAGCGGTATAGAGACCCAGTACTTC. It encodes CASSPTSGIETQYF.

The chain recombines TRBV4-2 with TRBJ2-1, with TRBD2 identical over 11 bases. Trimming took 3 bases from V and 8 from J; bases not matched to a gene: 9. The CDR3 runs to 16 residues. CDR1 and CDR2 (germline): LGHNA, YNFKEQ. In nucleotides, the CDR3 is TGTGCCAGCAGCCAGCGCCTAGCGGGGGGCGGGGATGAGCAGTTCTTC. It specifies CASSQRLAGGGDEQFF.

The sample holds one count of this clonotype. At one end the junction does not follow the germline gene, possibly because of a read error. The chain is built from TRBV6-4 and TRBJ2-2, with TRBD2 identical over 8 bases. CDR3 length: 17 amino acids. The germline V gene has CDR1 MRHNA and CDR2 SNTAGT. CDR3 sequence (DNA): TGTGCCAGCAGTGAAGATGTCGGGAGGGCCCTTACCGGGGGGCTGTTTTTT. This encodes CASSEDVGRALTGGLFF.

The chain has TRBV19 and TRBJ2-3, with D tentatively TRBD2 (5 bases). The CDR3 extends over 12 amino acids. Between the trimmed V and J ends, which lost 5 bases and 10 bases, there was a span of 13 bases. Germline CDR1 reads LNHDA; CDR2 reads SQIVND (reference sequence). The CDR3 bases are TGTGCCAGTAGTCCCCGGGATAGAGCGCAGTATTTT. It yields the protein CASSPRDRAQYF.

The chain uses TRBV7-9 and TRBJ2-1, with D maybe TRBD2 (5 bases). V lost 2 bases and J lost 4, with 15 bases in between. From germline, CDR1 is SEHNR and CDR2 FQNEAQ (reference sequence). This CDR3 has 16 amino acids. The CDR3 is CASSLSIDWEYNEQFF. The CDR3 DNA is TGTGCCAGCAGCTTATCGATCGACTGGGAGTACAATGAGCAGTTCTTC.

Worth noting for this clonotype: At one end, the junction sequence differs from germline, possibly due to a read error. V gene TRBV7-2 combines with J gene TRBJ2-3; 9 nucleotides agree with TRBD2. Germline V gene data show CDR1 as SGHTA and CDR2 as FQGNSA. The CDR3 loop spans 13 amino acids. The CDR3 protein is CASMGGGGDTQYF. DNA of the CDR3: TGCGCCAGCATGGGCGGGGGGGGGGATACGCAGTATTTT.

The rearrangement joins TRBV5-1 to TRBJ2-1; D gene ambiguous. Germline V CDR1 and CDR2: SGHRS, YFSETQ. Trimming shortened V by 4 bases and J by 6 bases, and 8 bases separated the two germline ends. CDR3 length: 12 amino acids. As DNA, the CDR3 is TGCGCCAGCAGCCTAGAGATCAATGAGCAGTTCTTC. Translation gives CASSLEINEQFF. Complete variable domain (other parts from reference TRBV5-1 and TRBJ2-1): KAGVTQTPRYLIKTRGQQVTLSCSPISGHRSVSWYQQTPGQGLQFLFEYFSETQRNKGNFPGRFSGRQFSNSRSEMNVSTLELGDSALYLCASSLEINEQFFGPGTRLTVL.

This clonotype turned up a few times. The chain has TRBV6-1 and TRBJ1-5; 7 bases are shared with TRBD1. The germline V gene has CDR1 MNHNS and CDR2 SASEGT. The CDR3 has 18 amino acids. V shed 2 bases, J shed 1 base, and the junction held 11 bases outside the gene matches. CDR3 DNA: TGTGCCAGCAGTGAACGGGCACAGGGGTCTTTCAGCAATCAGCCCCAGCATTTT. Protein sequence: CASSERAQGSFSNQPQHF.

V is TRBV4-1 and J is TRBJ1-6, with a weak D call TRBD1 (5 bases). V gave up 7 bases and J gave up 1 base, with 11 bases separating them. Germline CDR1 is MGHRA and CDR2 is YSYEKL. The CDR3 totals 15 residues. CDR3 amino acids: CASTQGGSYNSPLHF. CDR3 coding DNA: TGCGCCAGCACCCAGGGAGGTTCCTATAATTCACCCCTCCACTTT.

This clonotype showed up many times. The CDR3 sequence: CASGSLGEQFF. CDR3 DNA: TGTGCCAGCGGATCCCTGGGAGAGCAGTTCTTC. V usage is TRBV7-9 and J usage is TRBJ2-1; D not certain. Trimming cost V 8 bases and J 10 bases, with 12 bases left between them. Germline V gene lookup returns CDR1 SEHNR and CDR2 FQNEAQ (reference sequence). CDR3 length equals 11 residues.

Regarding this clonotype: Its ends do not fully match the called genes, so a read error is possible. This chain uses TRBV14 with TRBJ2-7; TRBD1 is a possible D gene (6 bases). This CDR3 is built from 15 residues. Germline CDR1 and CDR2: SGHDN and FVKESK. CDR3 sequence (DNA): TGTGCCGGCAGCCAAGGGACAAGTTTAGGCTACGAGCAGTATTTC. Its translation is CAGSQGTSLGYEQYF.

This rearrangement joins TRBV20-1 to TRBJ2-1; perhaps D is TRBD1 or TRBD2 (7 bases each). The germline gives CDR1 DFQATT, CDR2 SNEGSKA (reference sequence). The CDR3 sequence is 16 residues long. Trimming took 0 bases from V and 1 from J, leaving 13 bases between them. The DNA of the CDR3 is TGCAGTGCTAGAGATCAGGGGGGGCTATCCTACAATGAGCAGTTCTTC. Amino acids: CSARDQGGLSYNEQFF.

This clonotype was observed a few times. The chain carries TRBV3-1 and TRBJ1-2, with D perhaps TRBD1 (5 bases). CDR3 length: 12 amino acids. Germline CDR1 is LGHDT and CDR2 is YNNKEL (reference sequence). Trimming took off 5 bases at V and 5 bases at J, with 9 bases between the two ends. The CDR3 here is CASSGGAYGYTF. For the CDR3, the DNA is TGTGCCAGCAGCGGCGGGGCTTATGGCTACACCTTC.

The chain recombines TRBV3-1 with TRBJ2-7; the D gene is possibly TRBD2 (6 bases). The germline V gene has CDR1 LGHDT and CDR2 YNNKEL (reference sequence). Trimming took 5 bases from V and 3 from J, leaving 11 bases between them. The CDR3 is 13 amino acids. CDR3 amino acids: CASSSGLFYEQYF. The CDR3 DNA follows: TGTGCCAGCAGCTCGGGACTTTTCTACGAGCAGTACTTC.

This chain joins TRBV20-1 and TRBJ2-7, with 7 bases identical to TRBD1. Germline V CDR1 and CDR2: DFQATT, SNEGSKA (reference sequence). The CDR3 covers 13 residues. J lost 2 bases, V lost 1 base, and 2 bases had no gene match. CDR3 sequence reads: CSARGTGTYEQYF. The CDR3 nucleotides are TGCAGTGCTAGAGGGACAGGCACCTACGAGCAGTACTTC.

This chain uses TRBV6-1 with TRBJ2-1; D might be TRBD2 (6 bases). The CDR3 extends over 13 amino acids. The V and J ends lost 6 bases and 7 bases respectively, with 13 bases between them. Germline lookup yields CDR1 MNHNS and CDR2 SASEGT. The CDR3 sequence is CASSGRGLNEQFF. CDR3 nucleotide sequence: TGTGCCAGCAGCGGGAGAGGGTTGAATGAGCAGTTCTTC.

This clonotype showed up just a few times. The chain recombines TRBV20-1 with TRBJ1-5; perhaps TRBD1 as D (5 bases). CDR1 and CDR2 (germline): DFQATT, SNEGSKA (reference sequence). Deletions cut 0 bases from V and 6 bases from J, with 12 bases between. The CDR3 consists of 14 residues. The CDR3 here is CSARDQRDGQPQHF. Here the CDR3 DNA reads TGCAGTGCTAGAGATCAAAGGGACGGTCAGCCCCAGCATTTT.

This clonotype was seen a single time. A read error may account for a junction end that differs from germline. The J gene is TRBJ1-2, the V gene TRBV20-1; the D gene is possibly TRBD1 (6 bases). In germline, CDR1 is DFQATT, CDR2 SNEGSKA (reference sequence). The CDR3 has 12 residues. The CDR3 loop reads CSAIRDTYGYIF. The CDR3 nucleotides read TGCAGTGCGATCCGGGACACCTATGGCTACATCTTC.

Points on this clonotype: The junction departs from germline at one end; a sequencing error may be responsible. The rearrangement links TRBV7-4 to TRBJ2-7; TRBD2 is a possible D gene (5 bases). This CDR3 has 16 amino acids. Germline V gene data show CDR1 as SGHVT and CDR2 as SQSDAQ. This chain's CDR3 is CASSLARRVLSCEQYF. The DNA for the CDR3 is TGTGCCAGCAGCTTAGCTAGGCGGGTCCTCTCCTGCGAGCAGTACTTC.